This entry concerns a single TCR beta chain. Its antigen is not identified. One entry per CDR3 protein, called by TCRdb with MiXCR from the PCR reads. The sample shows under 600,000 distinct CDR3 sequences, around 23% of them seen only once. Per germline, CDR1 LGHDT and CDR2 YNNKEL (reference sequence). With V trimmed by 5 bases and J by 3 bases, 6 bases remained unmatched. The length of the CDR3 is 15 residues. The sample comes from a study of molecular identifiers for immune sequencing clone quantification. The study's findings and limits: Effector cells had over 98% of their molecules in clones above 20 RNA copies, while naive cells had under 1%.

The specimen sequenced was naive CD8+ T cells from blood, with Jurkat cell RNA spiked in. Subset indicated: FACS-sorted CD8+CD4-CCR7+CD45RA+ naive T cells. The TCR comes from a human donor in good health. Some libraries in this study had Jurkat cell RNA spiked in. V gene TRBV3-1 combines with J gene TRBJ1-5; TRBD1 matches at 8 bases. The CDR3 loop reads CASSDQGAYNQPQHF. CDR3 DNA: TGTGCCAGCAGCGATCAGGGGGCTTACAATCAGCCCCAGCATTTT.